What follows are 23 T cell receptor beta chains derived from one specimen sequenced in a study of T cell changes during pregnancy in multiple sclerosis. Only in-frame clones appear in the TCRdb table, and some are missing; sequencing was by immunoSEQ multiplex PCR. The repertoire holds approximately 70,000 clones, with about 91% as singletons. The sample here was peripheral blood, taken after pregnancy. These receptors originate from a female donor with multiple sclerosis, enrolled in a pregnancy study.

The chain joins TRBV6-1 to TRBJ2-2; perhaps TRBD2 as D (5 bases). The CDR3 is 16 amino acids. CDR1 is MNHNS, CDR2 SASEGT, per germline. Deletions cut 2 bases from V and 6 bases from J, with 16 bases between. CDR3 DNA: TGTGCCAGCAGTGAACGTCGGAGCCTCGGGGCCGGGGAGCTGTTTTTT. The encoded protein is CASSERRSLGAGELFF.

The rearrangement links TRBV4-2 to TRBJ2-7, with 14 bases that match TRBD2. This CDR3 region has 16 residues. In germline, CDR1 is LGHNA, CDR2 YNFKEQ. V lost 4 bases to trimming and J lost 5 bases; unmatched junction nucleotides: 7. CDR3 residues: CASSLLSGLAGDEQYF. The CDR3 DNA sequence: TGTGCCAGCAGCCTTCTCTCGGGACTAGCGGGAGACGAGCAGTACTTC.

The chain couples TRBV18 to TRBJ1-5; 7 bases map to TRBD1. Germline CDR1 and CDR2: KGHSH and LQKENI. J was trimmed by 3 bases and V by 2 bases; bases with no gene match: 7. The CDR3 contains 16 residues. CDR3 loop: CASSPTGTAVNQPQHF. The CDR3 nucleotides read TGTGCCAGCTCACCAACCGGGACAGCCGTCAATCAGCCCCAGCATTTT.

The chain has TRBV18 and TRBJ2-2; 7 nucleotides match TRBD2. The V gene end was trimmed by 4 bases and the J gene end by 9 bases; junction bases not matched to a gene: 2. Germline lookup yields CDR1 KGHSH and CDR2 LQKENI. This CDR3 contains 12 residues. CDR3 in amino acids: CASSRLARELFF. Written as DNA, the CDR3 is TGTGCCAGCTCACGACTAGCCCGGGAGCTGTTTTTT.

The V call is TRBV4-2, the J call TRBJ1-2; D is undetermined. Looked up from germline, CDR1 is LGHNA and CDR2 is YNFKEQ. V was cut by 3 bases and J by 7 bases, with 12 bases left in between. The CDR3 is made up of 13 amino acids. CDR3 DNA sequence: TGTGCCAGCAGCCAGGAGAGGGCCCTTGGCTACACCTTC. Amino acid sequence: CASSQERALGYTF.

This clone occurred once. The chain recombines TRBV9 with TRBJ2-2, with 9 bases fitting TRBD2. This CDR3 region has 16 residues. Germline-derived CDR1 and CDR2 are SGDLS and YYNGEE. Here the CDR3 DNA reads TGTGCTAGCGGCCTTCTGGCTAGCGGGACCCTCGGGGAGCTGTTTTTT. Its protein product is CASGLLASGTLGELFF.

This chain joins TRBV7-9 and TRBJ2-4; D not certain. The CDR3 loop spans 11 amino acids. Trimming cost V 4 bases and J 4 bases, with 2 bases left between them. Germline loops: CDR1 SEHNR, CDR2 FQNEAQ (reference sequence). The CDR3: CASSSKNIQYF. Written as DNA, the CDR3 is TGTGCCAGCAGCTCTAAAAACATTCAGTACTTC.

This clone was observed once. The chain is built from TRBV28 and TRBJ1-4, with TRBD1 matching over 10 bases. J gave up 8 bases and V 6 bases, and 6 bases lay outside the gene matches. The CDR3 runs 14 residues. Germline V lookup: CDR1 MDHEN, CDR2 SYDVKM. CDR3 region: CASRGQGGGEKLFF. CDR3 sequence (DNA): TGTGCCAGCAGAGGACAGGGGGGTGGAGAAAAACTGTTTTTT.

The J gene is TRBJ2-7, the V gene TRBV9, with 8 bases fitting TRBD2. V shed 0 bases and J 7 bases; nucleotides not matched to a gene: 9. Germline CDR1 is SGDLS and CDR2 is YYNGEE. The CDR3 runs 15 residues. The CDR3 loop is CASSVGTAGVWEQYF. The CDR3 nucleotides are TGTGCCAGCAGCGTAGGCACAGCGGGAGTGTGGGAGCAGTACTTC.

The chain couples TRBV10-2 to TRBJ2-1; 9 bases are a match to TRBD1. Looked up from germline, CDR1 is WSHSY and CDR2 is SAAADI. The junction had 15 bases not matched to a gene; V was cut back by 5 bases and J by 7 bases. The CDR3 has 17 amino acids. The DNA of the CDR3 is TGCGCCAGCAGTAGGGACAGGGCGTTTTGGGAACTGAATGAGCAGTTCTTC. Translated, it gives CASSRDRAFWELNEQFF.

The V and J genes are TRBV4-1 and TRBJ2-1; 11 bases map to TRBD1. The CDR3 contains 16 residues. Losses at the gene ends were 5 bases for V and 6 bases for J; bases not matched to a gene: 9. Germline CDR1 is MGHRA and CDR2 is YSYEKL. In DNA form, the CDR3 reads TGCGCCAGCAGCTTTGAGCGGGACAGGGGGTTCAATGAGCAGTTCTTC. Its protein is CASSFERDRGFNEQFF.

The J gene is TRBJ1-3, the V gene TRBV6-5; D not certain. With 0 bases removed from V and 0 bases from J, the gap between germline ends came to 9 bases. This CDR3 contains 16 residues. Germline assignment: CDR1 MNHEY and CDR2 SVGAGI. This CDR3 is CASSYSYTHSGNTIYF. CDR3 DNA sequence: TGTGCCAGCAGTTACTCGTACACACACTCTGGAAACACCATATATTTT.

The count of this clone is one. In DNA form, the CDR3 reads TGTGCCAGCAGCTCGACGTGGACAGGGGGCACTGAAGCTTTCTTT. It yields the protein CASSSTWTGGTEAFF. V usage is TRBV5-5 and J usage is TRBJ1-1, with 10 bases fitting TRBD1. The trim removed 3 bases at V and 4 bases at J, leaving 6 bases unmatched. The CDR3 has 15 residues. Germline CDR1 SGHKS, CDR2 YYEKEE (reference sequence).

The rearrangement uses TRBV27 and TRBJ2-7; maybe TRBD2 (6 bases). This CDR3 is 14 amino acids long. The germline gives CDR1 MNHEY, CDR2 SMNVEV (reference sequence). V was shortened by 4 bases and J by 0 bases, with 10 bases between the two germline ends. CDR3 region: CASSYVRDSYEQYF. CDR3 bases: TGTGCCAGCAGTTATGTGCGGGACTCCTACGAGCAGTACTTC.

The J gene is TRBJ2-2, the V gene TRBV7-9; 9 nucleotides align to TRBD2. J was trimmed by 0 bases and V by 2 bases; bases with no gene match: 4. CDR1 is SEHNR and CDR2 is FQNEAQ in the germline V gene (reference sequence). The CDR3 contains 17 residues. The CDR3 bases are TGTGCCAGCAGCTTACCCCTAGCGGGATCGAACACCGGGGAGCTGTTTTTT. The encoded protein is CASSLPLAGSNTGELFF.

V is TRBV5-1 and J is TRBJ2-7; D is possibly TRBD1 (5 bases). Germline-derived CDR1 and CDR2 are SGHRS and YFSETQ. The length of the CDR3 is 14 residues. V was pared by 0 bases and J by 5 bases, with 12 bases between. CDR3 in amino acids: CASSLVSRVDEQYF. The DNA of the CDR3 is TGCGCCAGCAGCTTGGTTTCCAGGGTGGACGAGCAGTACTTC.

The chain employs TRBV19 and TRBJ2-4; 11 bases align to TRBD1. V lost 8 bases, J lost 6 bases, and 3 bases stayed unmatched. Germline CDR1 is LNHDA and CDR2 is SQIVND (reference sequence). CDR3 size: 13 residues. CDR3 coding DNA: TGTGCCAGTTCCGGGACAGGGGGAAACATTCAGTACTTC. Translated: CASSGTGGNIQYF.

The chain links TRBV12-5 to TRBJ1-5; 8 bases agree with TRBD1. The CDR3 totals 18 residues. From germline, CDR1 is LGHNT and CDR2 FRNRAP. V was pared by 1 base and J by 7 bases, with 15 bases of the junction left unmatched. The CDR3 region is CASGLEFTMTGARQPQHF. The CDR3 DNA reads TGTGCTAGTGGTTTGGAATTCACTATGACAGGGGCCCGGCAGCCCCAGCATTTT.

This clone has just one count. The rearrangement uses TRBV5-1 and TRBJ2-7, with 7 positions matching TRBD1. The junction had 9 bases not matched to a gene; V was cut back by 4 bases and J by 5 bases. Germline V lookup: CDR1 SGHRS, CDR2 YFSETQ. This CDR3 region has 14 residues. The CDR3 DNA sequence: TGCGCCAGCAGCCTCGAGACAGGGCTCAACGAGCAGTACTTC. This sequence encodes CASSLETGLNEQYF. Looking up the rest from reference TRBV5-1 and TRBJ2-7 gives the full variable domain: KAGVTQTPRYLIKTRGQQVTLSCSPISGHRSVSWYQQTPGQGLQFLFEYFSETQRNKGNFPGRFSGRQFSNSRSEMNVSTLELGDSALYLCASSLETGLNEQYFGPGTRLTVT.

The chain links TRBV19 to TRBJ1-2; D might be TRBD1 (5 bases). The CDR3 totals 16 residues. Trimming took 9 bases from V and 7 from J, leaving 27 bases between them. Germline V gene data show CDR1 as LNHDA and CDR2 as SQIVND (reference sequence). CDR3 sequence reads: CASFSAGPTRTGGYTF. CDR3 nucleotide sequence: TGTGCCAGCTTCTCAGCGGGACCAACCCGTACTGGTGGCTACACCTTC.

This chain uses TRBV2 with TRBJ2-7; no firm D call. Trimming took off 5 bases at V and 6 bases at J, with 8 bases between the two ends. This CDR3 contains 11 residues. Per germline, CDR1 SNHLY and CDR2 FYNNEI. For the CDR3, the DNA is TGTGCCAGCAGTTATGCGGTCGAGCAGTACTTC. Its translation is CASSYAVEQYF.

This chain joins TRBV7-9 and TRBJ2-1, with a weak D call TRBD2 (7 bases). Trimming took off 5 bases at V and 7 bases at J, with 18 bases between the two ends. The CDR3 covers 15 residues. Germline V gives CDR1 SEHNR, CDR2 FQNEAQ (reference sequence). CDR3 bases: TGTGCCAGCAGCATTCTAGCGGTAGGGGGGAATGAGCAGTTCTTC. Translation gives CASSILAVGGNEQFF. Full variable domain (remainder filled in from reference TRBV7-9 and TRBJ2-1): DTGVSQNPRHKITKRGQNVTFRCDPISEHNRLYWYRQTLGQGPEFLTYFQNEAQLEKSRLLSDRFSAERPKGSFSTLEIQRTEQGDSAMYLCASSILAVGGNEQFFGPGTRLTVL.

The chain couples TRBV5-6 to TRBJ1-4; 8 positions agree with TRBD1. Germline assignment: CDR1 SGHDT and CDR2 YYEEEE. Trimming removed 4 bases from V and 8 bases from J; junction bases left unmatched: 7. This CDR3 has 14 residues. The CDR3 coding sequence is TGTGCCAGCAGCATTCAGGGGGCAAAAGAAAAACTGTTTTTT. Protein: CASSIQGAKEKLFF.